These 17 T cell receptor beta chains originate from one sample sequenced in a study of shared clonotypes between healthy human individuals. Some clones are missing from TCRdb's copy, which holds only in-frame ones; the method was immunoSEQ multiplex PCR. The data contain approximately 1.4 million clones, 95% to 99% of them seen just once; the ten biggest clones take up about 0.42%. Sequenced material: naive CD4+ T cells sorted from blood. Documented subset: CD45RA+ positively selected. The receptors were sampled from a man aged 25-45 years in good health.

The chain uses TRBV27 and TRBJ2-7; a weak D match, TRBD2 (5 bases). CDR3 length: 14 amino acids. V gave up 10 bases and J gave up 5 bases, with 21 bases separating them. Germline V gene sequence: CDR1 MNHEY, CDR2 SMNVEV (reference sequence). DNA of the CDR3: TGTGCCACCGCCCCGGACGGGTCGCGGGACGAGCAGTACTTC. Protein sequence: CATAPDGSRDEQYF.

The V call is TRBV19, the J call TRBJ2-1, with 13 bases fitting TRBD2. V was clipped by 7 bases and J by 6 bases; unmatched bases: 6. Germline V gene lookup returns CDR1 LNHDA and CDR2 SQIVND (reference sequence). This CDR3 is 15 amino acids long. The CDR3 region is CASTGGLAGVNEQFF. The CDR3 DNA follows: TGTGCCAGTACGGGAGGACTAGCGGGAGTCAATGAGCAGTTCTTC.

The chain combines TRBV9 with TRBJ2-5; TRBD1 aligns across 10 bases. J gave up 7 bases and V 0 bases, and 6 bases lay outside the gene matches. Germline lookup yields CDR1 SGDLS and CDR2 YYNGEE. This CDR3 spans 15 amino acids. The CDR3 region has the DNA TGTGCCAGCAGCGTAGGCGGGACAGGGGCTGGGACCCAGTACTTC. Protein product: CASSVGGTGAGTQYF. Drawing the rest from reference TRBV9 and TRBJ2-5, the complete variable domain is DSGVTQTPKHLITATGQRVTLRCSPRSGDLSVYWYQQSLDQGLQFLIQYYNGEERAKGNILERFSAQQFPDLHSELNLSSLELGDSALYFCASSVGGTGAGTQYFGPGTRLLVL.

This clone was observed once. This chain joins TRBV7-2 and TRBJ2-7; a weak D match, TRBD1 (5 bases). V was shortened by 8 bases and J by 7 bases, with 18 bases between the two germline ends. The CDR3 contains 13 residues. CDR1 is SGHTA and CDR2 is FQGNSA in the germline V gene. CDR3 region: CASQELGAREQYF. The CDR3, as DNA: TGTGCCAGCCAGGAATTAGGGGCGCGTGAGCAGTACTTC.

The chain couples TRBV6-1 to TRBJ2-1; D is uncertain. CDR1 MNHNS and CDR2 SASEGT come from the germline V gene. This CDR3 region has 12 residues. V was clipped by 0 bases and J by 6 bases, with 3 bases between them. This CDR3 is CASSEATNEQFF. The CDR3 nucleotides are TGTGCCAGCAGTGAAGCGACCAATGAGCAGTTCTTC.

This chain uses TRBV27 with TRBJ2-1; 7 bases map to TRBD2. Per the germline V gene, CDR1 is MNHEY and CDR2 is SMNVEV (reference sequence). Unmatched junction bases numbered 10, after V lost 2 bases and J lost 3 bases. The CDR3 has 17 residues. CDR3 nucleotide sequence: TGTGCCAGCAGTTTACGCTCCCTAGCGGACATCTACAATGAGCAGTTCTTC. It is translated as CASSLRSLADIYNEQFF.

In nucleotides, the CDR3 is TGTGCCAGCAGCCCCCGAGGGGGGATTCCCTCTGGGGCCAACGTCCTGACTTTC. Residues: CASSPRGGIPSGANVLTF. This rearrangement joins TRBV14 to TRBJ2-6, with D possibly called TRBD1 or TRBD2 (6 bases each). The CDR3 is 18 amino acids. CDR1 and CDR2 (germline): SGHDN, FVKESK. Trimming cost V 4 bases and J 0 bases, with 16 bases left between them.

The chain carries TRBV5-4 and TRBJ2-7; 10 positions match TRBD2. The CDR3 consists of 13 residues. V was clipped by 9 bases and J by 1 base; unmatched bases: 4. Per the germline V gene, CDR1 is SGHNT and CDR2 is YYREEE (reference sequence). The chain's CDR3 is CATRTSGSYEQYF. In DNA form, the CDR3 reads TGTGCCACACGGACTAGCGGTTCCTACGAGCAGTACTTC.

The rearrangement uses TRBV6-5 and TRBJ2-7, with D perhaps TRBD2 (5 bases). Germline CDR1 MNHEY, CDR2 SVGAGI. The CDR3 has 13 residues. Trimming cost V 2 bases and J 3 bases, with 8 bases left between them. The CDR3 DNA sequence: TGTGCCAGCAGTTACATTCGGGGCTACGAGCAGTACTTC. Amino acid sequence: CASSYIRGYEQYF.

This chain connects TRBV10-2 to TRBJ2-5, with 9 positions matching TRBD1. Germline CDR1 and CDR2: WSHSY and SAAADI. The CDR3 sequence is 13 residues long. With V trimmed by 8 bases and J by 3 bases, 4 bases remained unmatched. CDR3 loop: CASSRTGEETQYF. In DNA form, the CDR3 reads TGCGCCAGCTCCCGGACAGGGGAAGAGACCCAGTACTTC.

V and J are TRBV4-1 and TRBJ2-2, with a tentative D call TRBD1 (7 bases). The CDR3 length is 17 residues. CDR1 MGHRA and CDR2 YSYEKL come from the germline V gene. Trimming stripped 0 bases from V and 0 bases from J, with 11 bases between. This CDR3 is CASSQERGTANTGELFF. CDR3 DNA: TGCGCCAGCAGCCAAGAACGGGGGACAGCGAACACCGGGGAGCTGTTTTTT.

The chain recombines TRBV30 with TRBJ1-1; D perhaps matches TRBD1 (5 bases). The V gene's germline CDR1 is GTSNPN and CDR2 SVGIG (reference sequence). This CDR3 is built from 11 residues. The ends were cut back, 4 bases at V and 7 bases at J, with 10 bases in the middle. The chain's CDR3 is CAWTTQDEAFF. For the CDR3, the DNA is TGTGCCTGGACCACACAGGATGAAGCTTTCTTT.

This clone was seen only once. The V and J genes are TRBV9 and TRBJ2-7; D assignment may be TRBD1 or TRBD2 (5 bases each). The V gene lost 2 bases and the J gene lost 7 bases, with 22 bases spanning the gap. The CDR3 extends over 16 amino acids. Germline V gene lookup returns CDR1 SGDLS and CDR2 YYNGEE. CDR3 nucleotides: TGTGCCAGCAGCGTCCCGGGGCCTCCCCGCCGAGTGGAGCAGTACTTC. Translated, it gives CASSVPGPPRRVEQYF.

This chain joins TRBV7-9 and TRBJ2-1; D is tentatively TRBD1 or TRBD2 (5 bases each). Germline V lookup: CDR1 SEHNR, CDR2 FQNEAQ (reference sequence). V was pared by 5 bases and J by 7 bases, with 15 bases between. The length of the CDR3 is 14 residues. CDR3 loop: CASSHGASGNEQFF. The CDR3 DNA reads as TGTGCCAGCAGCCACGGGGCCTCGGGAAATGAGCAGTTCTTC.

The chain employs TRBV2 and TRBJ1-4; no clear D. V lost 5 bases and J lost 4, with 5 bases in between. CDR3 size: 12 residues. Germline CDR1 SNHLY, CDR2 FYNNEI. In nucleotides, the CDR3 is TGTGCCAGCAGTACCCTTAATGAAAAACTGTTTTTT. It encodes CASSTLNEKLFF. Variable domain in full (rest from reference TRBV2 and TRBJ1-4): EPEVTQTPSHQVTQMGQEVILRCVPISNHLYFYWYRQILGQKVEFLVSFYNNEISEKSEIFDDQFSVERPDGSNFTLKIRSTKLEDSAMYFCASSTLNEKLFFGSGTQLSVL.

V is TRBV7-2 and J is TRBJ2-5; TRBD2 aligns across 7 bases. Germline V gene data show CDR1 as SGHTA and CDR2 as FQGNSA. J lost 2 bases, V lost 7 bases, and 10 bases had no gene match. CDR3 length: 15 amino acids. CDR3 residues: CASTQPLAEQETQYF. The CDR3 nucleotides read TGTGCCAGCACTCAGCCCCTAGCGGAACAAGAGACCCAGTACTTC.

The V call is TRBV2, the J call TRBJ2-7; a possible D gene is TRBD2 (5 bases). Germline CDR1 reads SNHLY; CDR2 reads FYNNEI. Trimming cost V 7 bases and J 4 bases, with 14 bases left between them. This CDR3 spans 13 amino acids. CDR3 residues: CASTEGLAYEQYF. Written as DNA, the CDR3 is TGTGCCAGCACCGAAGGCCTAGCATACGAGCAGTACTTC.